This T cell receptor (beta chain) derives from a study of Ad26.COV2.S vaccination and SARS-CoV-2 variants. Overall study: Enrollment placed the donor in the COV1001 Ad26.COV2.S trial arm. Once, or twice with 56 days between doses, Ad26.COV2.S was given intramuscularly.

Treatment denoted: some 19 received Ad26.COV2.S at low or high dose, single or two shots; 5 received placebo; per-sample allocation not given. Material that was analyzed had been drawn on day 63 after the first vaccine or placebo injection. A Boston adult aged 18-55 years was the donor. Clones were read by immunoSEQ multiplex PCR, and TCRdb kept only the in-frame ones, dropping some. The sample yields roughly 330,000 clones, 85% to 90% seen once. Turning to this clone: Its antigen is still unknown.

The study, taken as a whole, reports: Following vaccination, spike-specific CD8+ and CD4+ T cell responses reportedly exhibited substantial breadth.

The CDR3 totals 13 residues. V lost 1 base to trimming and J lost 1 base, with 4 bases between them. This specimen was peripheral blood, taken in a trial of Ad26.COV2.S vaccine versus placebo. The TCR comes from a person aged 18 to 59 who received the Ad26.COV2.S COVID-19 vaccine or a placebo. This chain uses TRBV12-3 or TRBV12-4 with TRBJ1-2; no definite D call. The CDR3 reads CASSLVGNYGYTF. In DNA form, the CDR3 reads TGTGCCAGCAGTTTAGTTGGTAACTATGGCTACACCTTC.